The T cell receptor (beta chain) under discussion was sequenced for a study of blood T cell repertoires in COVID-19. Study at large: Whether acute or convalescent, the COVID-19 samples came from the United States, Italy and Spain. The analysed material was cDNA or gDNA that came from T cells, B-cell-depleted T cells, or PBMCs.

This clone came up a few times. Among Cohort 3 donors, those recovered had two negative PCRs, clearance, or symptom resolution. As processed by the authors: Estimation of nucleated cell counts relied on the amplification of reference gene primers. Assay: immunoSEQ multiplex PCR; the TCRdb copy retains only in-frame clones and omits some. The DNA gave D and trimming, while V, J and clone size come from that table. The sample gives almost 250,000 clones, approximately 90% of which show up once; more than 3.5% is in the top ten. V was pared by 4 bases and J by 6 bases, with 3 bases of the junction left unmatched. The CDR3 covers 13 residues. Germline V lookup: CDR1 MNHEY, CDR2 SVGEGT.

Source material: PBMCs or T cells enriched from blood (not recorded which). The V and J genes are TRBV6-2 or TRBV6-3 and TRBJ2-1, with 7 bases fitting TRBD2. This clonotype originated in a woman in her 30s who had recovered from COVID-19. The CDR3 spells CASSWGGVNEQFF. Here the CDR3 DNA reads TGTGCCAGCAGTTGGGGGGGGGTCAATGAGCAGTTCTTC.